This is a list of T cell receptor beta chains from one sample in a study of cytotoxic CD8 clonotypes in ibrutinib-treated CLL. TCRdb keeps only in-frame clones here, not all; method: immunoSEQ multiplex PCR. The sample contains about 160,000 clones, roughly 88% of which appear only once. Source: PBMCs, taken at disease progression, from a patient treated with ibrutinib. The receptor source for this set is a human donor with chronic lymphocytic leukemia. The CDR3 runs from the conserved cysteine through the conserved F or W. A D gene is named only where the DNA matches it firmly. For some rows the clone size is stated as once, few or many, or as a class when expanded; others skip it.

clone size: NA; J gene: TRBJ2-5; V gene: TRBV4-1; D gene: NA; CDR3 protein: CASSQVGGETQYF; CDR3 DNA: TGCGCCAGCAGCCAAGTAGGAGGGGAGACCCAGTACTTC
clone size: NA; J gene: TRBJ1-5; V gene: TRBV7-8; D gene: NA; CDR3 protein: CASSLRGLSNQPQHF; CDR3 DNA: TGTGCCAGCAGCTTGAGGGGGTTGAGCAATCAGCCCCAGCATTTT
clone size: NA; J gene: TRBJ2-3; V gene: TRBV6-6; D gene: TRBD2; CDR3 protein: CASSDSGNTDTQYF; CDR3 DNA: TGTGCCAGCAGTGATAGCGGGAACACAGATACGCAGTATTTT
clone size: NA; J gene: TRBJ2-7; V gene: TRBV27; D gene: NA; CDR3 protein: CASSWRAGAYEQYF; CDR3 DNA: TGTGCCAGCAGTTGGAGGGCAGGGGCCTACGAGCAGTACTTC
clone size: once; J gene: TRBJ2-3; V gene: TRBV5-8; D gene: TRBD2; CDR3 protein: CASSFLAGWDTQYF; CDR3 DNA: TGTGCCAGCAGCTTCCTAGCGGGATGGGATACGCAGTATTTT
clone size: NA; J gene: TRBJ1-2; V gene: TRBV18; D gene: TRBD1; CDR3 protein: CASSPFDQGAGGYTF; CDR3 DNA: TGTGCCAGCTCACCCTTCGATCAGGGGGCGGGCGGCTACACCTTC
clone size: NA; J gene: TRBJ1-1; V gene: TRBV28; D gene: NA; CDR3 protein: CASSEGNTEAFF; CDR3 DNA: TGTGCCAGCAGTGAGGGGAACACTGAAGCTTTCTTT
clone size: NA; J gene: TRBJ1-5; V gene: TRBV2; D gene: NA; CDR3 protein: CASSNQGLYSNQPQHF; CDR3 DNA: TGTGCCAGCAGTAATCAGGGCCTATATAGCAATCAGCCCCAGCATTTT
clone size: NA; J gene: TRBJ1-3; V gene: TRBV19; D gene: NA; CDR3 protein: CASSSAPRTIYF; CDR3 DNA: TGTGCCAGTAGTTCCGCCCCGAGAACCATATATTTT
clone size: NA; J gene: TRBJ2-5; V gene: TRBV10-3; D gene: NA; CDR3 protein: CAISDRPSGTQYF; CDR3 DNA: TGTGCCATCAGCGACAGGCCATCGGGTACCCAGTACTTC
clone size: NA; J gene: TRBJ2-3; V gene: TRBV27; D gene: NA; CDR3 protein: CASMVAAGADTQYF; CDR3 DNA: TGTGCCAGCATGGTGGCGGCGGGCGCGGATACGCAGTATTTT
clone size: NA; J gene: TRBJ1-1; V gene: TRBV6-5; D gene: NA; CDR3 protein: CASTNNGRGDTEAFF; CDR3 DNA: TGTGCCAGCACCAACAACGGACGGGGGGACACTGAAGCTTTCTTT
clone size: NA; J gene: TRBJ2-6; V gene: TRBV27; D gene: TRBD1; CDR3 protein: CASRAGTGDFSGANVLTF; CDR3 DNA: TGTGCCAGCAGAGCCGGGACAGGAGATTTCTCTGGGGCCAACGTCCTGACTTTC
clone size: NA; J gene: TRBJ1-1; V gene: TRBV6-1; D gene: NA; CDR3 protein: CASEFEAFF; CDR3 DNA: TGTGCCAGTGAATTTGAAGCTTTCTTT
clone size: NA; J gene: TRBJ2-5; V gene: TRBV15; D gene: NA; CDR3 protein: CATSRDLPTGLYF; CDR3 DNA: TGTGCCACCAGCAGAGATCTGCCCACAGGACTGTACTTC
clone size: NA; J gene: TRBJ2-7; V gene: TRBV5-6; D gene: NA; CDR3 protein: CASSRDEDYEQYF; CDR3 DNA: TGTGCCAGCAGCCGGGACGAAGACTACGAGCAGTACTTC
clone size: NA; J gene: TRBJ2-2; V gene: TRBV19; D gene: TRBD2; CDR3 protein: CASSTASGNTGELFF; CDR3 DNA: TGTGCCAGTAGTACAGCTAGCGGGAACACCGGGGAGCTGTTTTTT
clone size: NA; J gene: TRBJ2-7; V gene: TRBV18; D gene: NA; CDR3 protein: CASSQNLPGLSSYEQYF; CDR3 DNA: TGTGCCAGCTCACAGAATTTACCGGGACTTAGCTCCTACGAGCAGTACTTC
clone size: NA; J gene: TRBJ1-1; V gene: TRBV29-1; D gene: TRBD1; CDR3 protein: CSVRGQGITEAFF; CDR3 DNA: TGCAGCGTTAGGGGACAGGGGATCACTGAAGCTTTCTTT
clone size: NA; J gene: TRBJ2-1; V gene: TRBV28; D gene: NA; CDR3 protein: CASSPSASEQFF; CDR3 DNA: TGTGCCAGCAGCCCCTCAGCGTCTGAGCAGTTCTTC
clone size: NA; J gene: TRBJ2-1; V gene: TRBV5-1; D gene: NA; CDR3 protein: CASSRGVWRDYSYNEQFF; CDR3 DNA: TGCGCCAGCAGCCGAGGGGTTTGGCGGGATTACTCCTACAATGAGCAGTTCTTC
clone size: few; J gene: TRBJ2-7; V gene: TRBV20-1; D gene: NA; CDR3 protein: CSAAYSYEQYF; CDR3 DNA: TGCAGTGCAGCGTATTCCTACGAGCAGTACTTC
clone size: NA; J gene: TRBJ2-7; V gene: TRBV5-1; D gene: TRBD2; CDR3 protein: CASSLGRETYEQYF; CDR3 DNA: TGCGCCAGCAGCTTGGGGCGGGAGACCTACGAGCAGTACTTC
clone size: NA; J gene: TRBJ2-4; V gene: TRBV19; D gene: NA; CDR3 protein: CASRGAAGTPKIAKNIQYF; CDR3 DNA: TGTGCCAGTAGGGGGGCCGCGGGGACCCCTAAGATAGCCAAAAACATTCAGTACTTC
clone size: NA; J gene: TRBJ2-3; V gene: TRBV7-2; D gene: TRBD1; CDR3 protein: CASTTGQAYTDTQYF; CDR3 DNA: TGTGCCAGCACCACGGGACAGGCATACACAGATACGCAGTATTTT
clone size: NA; J gene: TRBJ2-1; V gene: TRBV27; D gene: NA; CDR3 protein: CASSLYRSYNEQFF; CDR3 DNA: TGTGCCAGCAGTTTATACAGATCCTACAATGAGCAGTTCTTC
clone size: once; J gene: TRBJ2-5; V gene: TRBV7-8; D gene: NA; CDR3 protein: CASSRASGGETQYF; CDR3 DNA: TGTGCCAGCAGCCGGGCCTCCGGGGGAGAGACCCAGTACTTC
clone size: NA; J gene: TRBJ2-5; V gene: TRBV15; D gene: TRBD2; CDR3 protein: CATSRRSGRAGPETQYF; CDR3 DNA: TGTGCCACCAGCAGACGTAGCGGGAGGGCCGGGCCGGAGACCCAGTACTTC
clone size: NA; J gene: TRBJ1-4; V gene: TRBV7-9; D gene: NA; CDR3 protein: CASSLDQGTNEKLFF; CDR3 DNA: TGTGCCAGCAGCTTAGATCAGGGAACTAATGAAAAACTGTTTTTT
clone size: NA; J gene: TRBJ2-1; V gene: TRBV7-3; D gene: NA; CDR3 protein: CASRLSAGSGVGNEQFF; CDR3 DNA: TGTGCCAGCCGCCTTTCGGCCGGGTCGGGAGTAGGCAATGAGCAGTTCTTC
clone size: NA; J gene: TRBJ2-7; V gene: TRBV10-3; D gene: TRBD2; CDR3 protein: CAISSGTSGAGNEQYF; CDR3 DNA: TGTGCCATCAGTTCCGGGACTAGCGGGGCGGGGAACGAGCAGTACTTC
clone size: once; J gene: TRBJ1-3; V gene: TRBV9; D gene: TRBD1; CDR3 protein: CASSVTGAGNTIYF; CDR3 DNA: TGTGCCAGCAGCGTGACAGGGGCTGGAAACACCATATATTTT
clone size: NA; J gene: TRBJ1-4; V gene: TRBV19; D gene: TRBD1; CDR3 protein: CASSMTQGAREKLFF; CDR3 DNA: TGTGCCAGTAGTATGACCCAGGGGGCGCGGGAAAAACTGTTTTTT
clone size: NA; J gene: TRBJ2-5; V gene: TRBV9; D gene: NA; CDR3 protein: CASSKQGRFQETQYF; CDR3 DNA: TGTGCCAGCAGCAAACAGGGGAGGTTCCAAGAGACCCAGTACTTC
clone size: NA; J gene: TRBJ2-3; V gene: TRBV4-3; D gene: TRBD2; CDR3 protein: CASSFGLAVGTDTQYF; CDR3 DNA: TGCGCCAGCAGCTTCGGACTAGCGGTGGGCACAGATACGCAGTATTTT
clone size: NA; J gene: TRBJ1-1; V gene: TRBV5-1; D gene: NA; CDR3 protein: CASSLAETVNTEAFF; CDR3 DNA: TGCGCCAGCAGCTTGGCCGAGACAGTGAACACTGAAGCTTTCTTT
clone size: NA; J gene: TRBJ1-1; V gene: TRBV6-5; D gene: NA; CDR3 protein: CASNLNPDSNTEAFF; CDR3 DNA: TGTGCCAGCAACTTGAACCCGGACAGTAACACTGAAGCTTTCTTT
clone size: NA; J gene: TRBJ2-2; V gene: TRBV7-3; D gene: TRBD1; CDR3 protein: CASRQDRDRGLAGELFF; CDR3 DNA: TGTGCCAGCAGACAGGACCGGGACAGGGGTCTGGCCGGGGAGCTGTTTTTT
clone size: NA; J gene: TRBJ1-1; V gene: TRBV28; D gene: NA; CDR3 protein: CASRSPEGGTFF; CDR3 DNA: TGTGCCAGCAGGTCCCCTGAGGGGGGGACTTTCTTT
clone size: NA; J gene: TRBJ2-5; V gene: TRBV29-1; D gene: TRBD2; CDR3 protein: CSVSGLAGGETQYF; CDR3 DNA: TGCAGCGTATCAGGACTAGCGGGAGGAGAGACCCAGTACTTC
clone size: NA; J gene: TRBJ2-7; V gene: TRBV7-2; D gene: TRBD2; CDR3 protein: CASSLRTSGRDEQYF; CDR3 DNA: TGTGCCAGCAGCTTGCGGACTAGCGGGAGGGACGAGCAGTACTTC
clone size: NA; J gene: TRBJ2-5; V gene: TRBV19; D gene: NA; CDR3 protein: CASSKAGVQETQYF; CDR3 DNA: TGTGCCAGTAGTAAGGCAGGGGTTCAAGAGACCCAGTACTTC
clone size: NA; J gene: TRBJ1-5; V gene: TRBV2; D gene: NA; CDR3 protein: CASSARSFNQPQHF; CDR3 DNA: TGTGCCAGCAGTGCCCGGTCGTTCAATCAGCCCCAGCATTTT
clone size: NA; J gene: TRBJ2-3; V gene: TRBV5-5; D gene: NA; CDR3 protein: CASSNDAGTDTQYF; CDR3 DNA: TGTGCCAGCAGTAACGATGCAGGCACAGATACGCAGTATTTT